Reported below is one TCR beta chain. The data stem from a study of blood T cell repertoires in COVID-19. Trimming cost V 0 bases and J 2 bases, with 11 bases left between them. The CDR3 sequence is 16 residues long. Germline V gene lookup returns CDR1 KGHSH and CDR2 LQKENI. Some clones are missing from TCRdb's copy, which holds only in-frame ones; the method was immunoSEQ multiplex PCR. Among about 230,000 clones, about 80% were seen once, and the ten largest hold approximately 1.8%. The sequenced material came from PBMCs or T cells enriched from blood (not recorded which). The clonotype was recovered from a man in his 60s who had recovered from COVID-19. This chain uses TRBV18 with TRBJ1-3; weak D call: TRBD1 (5 bases). The CDR3 nucleotides are TGTGCCAGCTCACCACCGCAGGGTCCCCCTGGAAACACCATATATTTT. It codes for CASSPPQGPPGNTIYF.